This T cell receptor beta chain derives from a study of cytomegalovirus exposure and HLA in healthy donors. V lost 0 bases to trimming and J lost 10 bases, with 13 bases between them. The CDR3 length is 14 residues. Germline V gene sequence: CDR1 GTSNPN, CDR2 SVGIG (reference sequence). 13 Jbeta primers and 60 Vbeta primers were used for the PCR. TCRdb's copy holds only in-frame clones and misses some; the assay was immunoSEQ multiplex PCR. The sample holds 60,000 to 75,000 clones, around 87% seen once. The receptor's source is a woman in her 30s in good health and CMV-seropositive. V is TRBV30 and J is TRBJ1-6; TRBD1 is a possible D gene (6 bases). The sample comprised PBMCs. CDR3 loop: CAWSVPGQKSPLHF. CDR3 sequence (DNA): TGTGCCTGGAGTGTACCGGGACAAAAATCACCCCTCCACTTT.